The 19 T cell receptor beta chains reported below all come from one sample, sequenced in a study of regulatory T cells in long-lasting Graves disease. Researchers made TCR beta libraries by using iRepertoire HTBI primers and running Arm-PCR on CDR3 regions. TCRdb processed the multiplex PCR reads anew with MiXCR; each CDR3 protein has one entry. Of roughly 500,000 distinct CDR3 sequences detected, around 21% appear once; the ten largest clones hold 7.8%. Sample time point: persistent/refractory GD, antithyroid drugs over 5 years with positive TRAb. Generation of the TCR library employed RNA extracted from PBMCs. This sample comprised peripheral blood mononuclear cells (PBMCs), obtained when the disease was refractory, from a patient treated with antithyroid drugs. The receptors were sampled from a female donor with Graves disease.

This clonotype was observed a few times. The chain uses TRBV5-1 and TRBJ1-1, with 8 bases matching TRBD1. The CDR3 spans 18 residues. J gave up 4 bases and V 3 bases, and 17 bases lay outside the gene matches. Germline CDR1 and CDR2: SGHRS and YFSETQ. The CDR3 DNA reads TGCGCCAGCAGCTGGACCGGACAGGGCCGCTCCTCGGGCACTGAAGCTTTCTTT. It codes for CASSWTGQGRSSGTEAFF.

The chain links TRBV5-1 to TRBJ2-7; 7 bases are shared with TRBD1. CDR1 and CDR2 from the germline V gene are SGHRS and YFSETQ. The CDR3 length is 16 residues. V shed 4 bases and J 5 bases; nucleotides not matched to a gene: 15. Here the CDR3 DNA reads TGCGCCAGCAGCCCAGTAGGGGGCCACCCCCAAGACGAGCAGTACTTC. It codes for CASSPVGGHPQDEQYF.

Points on this clonotype: This could be a read error, since a much larger clone is one nucleotide away. The V call is TRBV28, the J call TRBJ2-7, with 11 bases fitting TRBD1. Germline V gene data show CDR1 as MDHEN and CDR2 as SYDVKM. The CDR3 consists of 15 residues. The CDR3 is CARSLSGQGAREQYF. The CDR3 DNA sequence: TGTGCCCGCAGTTTATCTGGACAGGGGGCAAGGGAGCAGTACTTC.

The sample holds many counts of this clonotype. V and J are TRBV28 and TRBJ2-2; no clear D gene. V was trimmed by 3 bases and J by 4 bases, leaving 18 bases between them. The CDR3 sequence is 17 residues long. Germline CDR1 MDHEN, CDR2 SYDVKM. DNA for the CDR3: TGTGCCAGCAGTTTTTCCCGGTGGCCTATGGGCACCGGGGAGCTGTTTTTT. Protein sequence: CASSFSRWPMGTGELFF.

The CDR3 reads CASSLTEPYEQYF. The CDR3 DNA follows: TGTGCCAGCAGTTTGACTGAGCCTTACGAGCAGTACTTC. This chain links TRBV5-8 with TRBJ2-7; D uncertain. CDR3 length: 13 residues. V was pared by 5 bases and J by 4 bases, with 13 bases between. Germline V gives CDR1 SGHTS, CDR2 YDEGEE.

V usage is TRBV6-1 and J usage is TRBJ1-1; no clear D gene. CDR1 and CDR2 (germline): MNHNS, SASEGT. With 8 bases removed from V and 3 bases from J, the gap between germline ends came to 10 bases. CDR3 size: 12 residues. CDR3 protein: CASLMGHTEAFF. CDR3 bases: TGTGCCAGCTTAATGGGTCACACTGAAGCTTTCTTT.

This clonotype was detected ten times or more. The V gene is TRBV27, the J gene TRBJ1-2; TRBD1 agrees at 11 bases. Germline V CDR1 and CDR2: MNHEY, SMNVEV (reference sequence). The CDR3 sequence is 15 residues long. J was trimmed by 4 bases and V by 4 bases; bases with no gene match: 5. DNA for the CDR3: TGTGCCAGCAGTTCCGGACAGGGGGCTATCTATGGCTACACCTTC. It encodes CASSSGQGAIYGYTF.

This clonotype was seen at least ten times. The V and J genes are TRBV28 and TRBJ1-1; tentative D call: TRBD1 (5 bases). The CDR3 covers 12 residues. V was clipped by 7 bases and J by 0 bases, with 6 bases between them. CDR1 is MDHEN, CDR2 SYDVKM, per germline. This CDR3 is CASIGVNTEAFF. CDR3 DNA sequence: TGTGCCAGCATAGGGGTGAACACTGAAGCTTTCTTT.

In this sample, this clonotype turned up many times. The chain links TRBV2 to TRBJ1-1; perhaps TRBD1 as D (5 bases). CDR3 length equals 14 residues. Trimming pared 7 bases from V and 0 bases from J, leaving 12 bases between. Looked up from germline, CDR1 is SNHLY and CDR2 is FYNNEI. The CDR3 region has the DNA TGTGCCAGCAAAGACAGACTCCTGAACACTGAAGCTTTCTTT. Amino acid sequence: CASKDRLLNTEAFF.

This clonotype occurred many times. J is TRBJ2-2 and V is TRBV6-5; no definite D call. The CDR3 contains 13 residues. CDR1 and CDR2 from the germline V gene are MNHEY and SVGAGI. V was cut by 0 bases and J by 7 bases, with 6 bases left in between. Here the CDR3 reads CASSYSMYGELFF. The CDR3, as DNA: TGTGCCAGCAGTTACTCGATGTACGGGGAGCTGTTTTTT.

This clonotype was detected many times. The chain couples TRBV29-1 to TRBJ1-1; D might be TRBD1 (6 bases). The CDR3 runs to 13 residues. Trimming stripped 7 bases from V and 4 bases from J, with 16 bases between. The germline CDR1 and CDR2 sequences are SQVTM and ANQGSEA. The CDR3 sequence is CSGARKQGTEAFF. The CDR3 bases are TGCAGCGGCGCAAGGAAACAGGGCACTGAAGCTTTCTTT.

Concerning this clonotype itself: Just one base apart from a much larger clone, this may be a read error. The rearrangement uses TRBV30 and TRBJ2-5, with D possibly matching TRBD2 (5 bases). V shed 3 bases and J shed 7 bases, with 18 bases lying between them. Germline loops: CDR1 GTSNPN, CDR2 SVGIG (reference sequence). The CDR3 has 14 amino acids. For the CDR3, the DNA is TGTGCCTGGAGAAAGTCTAGCAAACGAGGGACCCAGTACTTC. It codes for CAWRKSSKRGTQYF.

The chain carries TRBV27 and TRBJ2-7; D gene uncertain. Germline V gene data show CDR1 as MNHEY and CDR2 as SMNVEV (reference sequence). V was pared by 6 bases and J by 2 bases, with 14 bases between. This CDR3 is built from 14 residues. The CDR3 sequence is CASSRTTPPYEQYF. In DNA, the CDR3 is TGTGCCAGCAGCCGAACGACTCCCCCCTACGAGCAGTACTTC.

Ten or more counts support this clonotype. The chain is built from TRBV28 and TRBJ1-2; unclear D gene. The CDR3 totals 15 residues. Trimming removed 4 bases from V and 3 bases from J, with 15 bases in between. Germline CDR1 is MDHEN and CDR2 is SYDVKM. The CDR3 sequence: CASSSSEGRYYGYTF. CDR3 DNA sequence: TGTGCCAGCAGTTCCTCGGAGGGCCGCTACTATGGCTACACCTTC.

This clonotype was counted only a few times. This rearrangement joins TRBV7-6 to TRBJ1-1; D gene uncertain. V shed 5 bases and J shed 3 bases, with 16 bases lying between them. This CDR3 is built from 15 residues. Germline lookup yields CDR1 SGHVS and CDR2 FNYEAQ. DNA of the CDR3: TGTGCCAGCAGCCCCCCGGGCAGGTCGGACACTGAAGCTTTCTTT. Residues: CASSPPGRSDTEAFF.

The chain carries TRBV11-3 and TRBJ2-3; 9 bases agree with TRBD1. The CDR3 extends over 14 amino acids. Trimming at V came to 4 bases and at J to 5 bases, leaving 4 bases not matched to a gene. CDR1 and CDR2 (germline): SGHNT, YENEEA. CDR3 protein: CASSSDRGIDTQYF. Here the CDR3 DNA reads TGTGCCAGCAGCTCCGACAGGGGGATAGATACGCAGTATTTT.

This clonotype was picked up many times. DNA for the CDR3: TGTGCCAGCAGTGAAGGGATTAGCGGGTCGGTCCAAGAGACCCAGTACTTC. Amino acids: CASSEGISGSVQETQYF. The chain recombines TRBV6-1 with TRBJ2-5; TRBD2 matches at 7 bases. From germline, CDR1 is MNHNS and CDR2 SASEGT. Trimming cost V 1 base and J 1 base; bases outside gene matches: 9. This CDR3 contains 17 residues.

V usage is TRBV9 and J usage is TRBJ2-3; perhaps TRBD2 as D (5 bases). CDR1 is SGDLS and CDR2 is YYNGEE in the germline V gene. Trimming removed 4 bases at V and 2 bases at J, with 17 bases between. The CDR3 consists of 16 residues. The CDR3 spells CASSLRGRATTDTQYF. The CDR3 DNA follows: TGTGCCAGCAGCTTACGAGGGCGGGCCACCACAGATACGCAGTATTTT.

With regard to this clonotype: It may be a read error: a sequence one base away is much more abundant. The V and J genes are TRBV6-2 or TRBV6-3 and TRBJ1-1; D gene unclear. V gave up 7 bases and J gave up 2 bases, with 14 bases separating them. The V gene's germline CDR1 is MNHEY and CDR2 SVGEGT. The CDR3 length is 14 residues. The CDR3 here is CASIRRKGNTEAFF. CDR3 DNA: TGTGCCAGCATAAGGAGGAAAGGAAACACTGAAGCTTTCTTT.